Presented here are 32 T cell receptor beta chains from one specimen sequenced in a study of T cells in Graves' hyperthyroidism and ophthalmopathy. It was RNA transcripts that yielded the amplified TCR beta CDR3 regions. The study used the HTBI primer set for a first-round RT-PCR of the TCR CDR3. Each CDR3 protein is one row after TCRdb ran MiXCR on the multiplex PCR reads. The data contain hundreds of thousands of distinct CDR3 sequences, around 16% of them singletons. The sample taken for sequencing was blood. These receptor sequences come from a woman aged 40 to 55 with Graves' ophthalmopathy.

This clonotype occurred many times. The CDR3 coding sequence is TGTGCCAGCAGCCCAAGCCCCGGGTACGAGCAGTACTTC. Protein: CASSPSPGYEQYF. The chain links TRBV7-9 to TRBJ2-7; no firm D call. V lost 5 bases, J lost 4 bases, and 12 bases lay in between. Germline loops: CDR1 SEHNR, CDR2 FQNEAQ (reference sequence). The CDR3 extends over 13 amino acids.

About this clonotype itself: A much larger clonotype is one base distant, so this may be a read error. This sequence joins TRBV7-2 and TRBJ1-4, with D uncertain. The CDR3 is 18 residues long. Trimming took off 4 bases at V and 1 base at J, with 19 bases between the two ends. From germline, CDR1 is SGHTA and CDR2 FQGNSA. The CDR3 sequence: CASSSAQWAEETNEKLFF. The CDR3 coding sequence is TGTGCCAGCAGCTCAGCGCAATGGGCAGAAGAAACTAATGAAAAACTGTTTTTT. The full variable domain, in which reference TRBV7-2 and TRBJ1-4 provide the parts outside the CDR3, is GAGVSQSPSNKVTEKGKDVELRCDPISGHTALYWYRQSLGQGLEFLIYFQGNSAPDKSGLPSDRFSAERTGGSVSTLTIQRTQQEDSAVYLCASSSAQWAEETNEKLFFGSGTQLSVL.

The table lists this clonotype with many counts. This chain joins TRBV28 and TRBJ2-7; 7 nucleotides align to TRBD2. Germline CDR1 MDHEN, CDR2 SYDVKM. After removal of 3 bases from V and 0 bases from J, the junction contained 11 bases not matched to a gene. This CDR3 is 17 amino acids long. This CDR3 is CASSLAGEIGNSYEQYF. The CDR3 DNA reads TGTGCCAGCAGTTTGGCGGGAGAGATCGGGAACTCCTACGAGCAGTACTTC.

The CDR3 nucleotides read TGTGCCAGCAGTTACTCAATGGGGGCCGCGGGAGTCTACGAGCAGTACTTC. Translated, it gives CASSYSMGAAGVYEQYF. The chain combines TRBV6-5 with TRBJ2-7, with TRBD2 as a possible D gene (7 bases). The CDR3 has 17 amino acids. Germline CDR1 MNHEY, CDR2 SVGAGI. V was clipped by 0 bases and J by 3 bases, with 18 bases between them.

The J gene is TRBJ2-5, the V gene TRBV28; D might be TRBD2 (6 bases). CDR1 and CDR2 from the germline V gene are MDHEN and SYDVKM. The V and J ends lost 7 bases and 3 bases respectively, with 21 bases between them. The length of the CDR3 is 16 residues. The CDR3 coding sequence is TGTGCCAGCATGGGAGACACCGAGGGAGGTGAAGAGACCCAGTACTTC. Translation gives CASMGDTEGGEETQYF.

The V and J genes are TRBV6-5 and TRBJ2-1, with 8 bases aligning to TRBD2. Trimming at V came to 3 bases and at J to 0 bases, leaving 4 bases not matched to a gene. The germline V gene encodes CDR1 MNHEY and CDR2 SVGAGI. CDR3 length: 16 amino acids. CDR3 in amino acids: CASSYLGGASYNEQFF. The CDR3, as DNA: TGTGCCAGCAGTTATCTCGGGGGGGCCTCCTACAATGAGCAGTTCTTC.

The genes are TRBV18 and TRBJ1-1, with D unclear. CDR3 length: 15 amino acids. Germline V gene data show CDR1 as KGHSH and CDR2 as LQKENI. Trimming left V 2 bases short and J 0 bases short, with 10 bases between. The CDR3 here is CASSPSLTVNTEAFF. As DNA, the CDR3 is TGTGCCAGCTCACCATCCCTAACCGTGAACACTGAAGCTTTCTTT. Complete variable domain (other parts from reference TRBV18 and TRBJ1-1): NAGVMQNPRHLVRRRGQEARLRCSPMKGHSHVYWYRQLPEEGLKFMVYLQKENIIDESGMPKERFSAEFPKEGPSILRIQQVVRGDSAAYFCASSPSLTVNTEAFFGQGTRLTVV.

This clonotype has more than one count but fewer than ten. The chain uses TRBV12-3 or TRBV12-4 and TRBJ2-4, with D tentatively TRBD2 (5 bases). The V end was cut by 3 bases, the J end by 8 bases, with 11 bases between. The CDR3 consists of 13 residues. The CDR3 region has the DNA TGTGCCAGCAGTTTGATGTGGGGAGACATTCAGTACTTC. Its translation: CASSLMWGDIQYF.

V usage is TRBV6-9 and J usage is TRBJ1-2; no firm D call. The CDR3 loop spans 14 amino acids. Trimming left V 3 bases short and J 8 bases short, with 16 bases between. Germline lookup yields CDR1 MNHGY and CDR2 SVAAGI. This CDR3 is CASSYSNSMNGYTF. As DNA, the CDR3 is TGTGCCAGCAGTTACTCCAATTCGATGAACGGCTACACCTTC.

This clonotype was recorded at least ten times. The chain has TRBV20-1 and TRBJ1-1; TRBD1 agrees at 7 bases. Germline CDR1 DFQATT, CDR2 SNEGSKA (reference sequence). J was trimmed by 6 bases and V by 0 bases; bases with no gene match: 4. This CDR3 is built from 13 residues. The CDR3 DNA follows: TGCAGTGCTAGAGATGGGCAGGGGGCTGAAGCTTTCTTT. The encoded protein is CSARDGQGAEAFF.

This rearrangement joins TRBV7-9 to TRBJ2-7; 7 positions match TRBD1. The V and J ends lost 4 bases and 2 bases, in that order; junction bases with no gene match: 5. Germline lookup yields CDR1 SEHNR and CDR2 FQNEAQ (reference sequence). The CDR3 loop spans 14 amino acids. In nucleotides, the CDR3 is TGTGCCAGCAGCTCCGGACAGGCCACCTACGAGCAGTACTTC. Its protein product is CASSSGQATYEQYF.

CDR3 in DNA: TGCGCCAGCAGCTTGGGGGCGTCTAATGAAAAACTGTTTTTT. Protein: CASSLGASNEKLFF. The chain couples TRBV5-1 to TRBJ1-4; D uncertain. This CDR3 has 14 amino acids. V lost 0 bases, J lost 3 bases, and 6 bases lay in between. From germline, CDR1 is SGHRS and CDR2 YFSETQ.

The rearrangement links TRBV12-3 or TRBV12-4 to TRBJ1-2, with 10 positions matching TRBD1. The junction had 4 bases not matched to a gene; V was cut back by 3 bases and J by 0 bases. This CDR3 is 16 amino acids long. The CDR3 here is CASSFGTGASNYGYTF. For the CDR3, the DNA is TGTGCCAGCAGTTTTGGGACAGGGGCGTCTAACTATGGCTACACCTTC.

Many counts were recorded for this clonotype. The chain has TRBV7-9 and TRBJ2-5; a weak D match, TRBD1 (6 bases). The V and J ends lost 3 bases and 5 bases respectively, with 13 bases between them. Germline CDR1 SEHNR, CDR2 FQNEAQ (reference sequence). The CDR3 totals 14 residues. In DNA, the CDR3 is TGTGCCAGCAGCTTGTCCCAGGGGACGGAGACCCAGTACTTC. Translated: CASSLSQGTETQYF.

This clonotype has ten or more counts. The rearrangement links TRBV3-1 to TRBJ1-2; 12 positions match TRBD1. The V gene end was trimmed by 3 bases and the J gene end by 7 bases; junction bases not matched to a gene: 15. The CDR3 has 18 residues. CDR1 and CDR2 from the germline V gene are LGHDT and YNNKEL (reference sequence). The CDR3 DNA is TGTGCCAGCAGCCAGTCAACGGGACAGGGGGCAGCAGTCAGTGGCTACACCTTC. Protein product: CASSQSTGQGAAVSGYTF.

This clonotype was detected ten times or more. Written as DNA, the CDR3 is TGTGCCAGCAGTAGCGGACAGGGGTTATACAATGAGCAGTTCTTC. Translating gives CASSSGQGLYNEQFF. The chain carries TRBV6-1 and TRBJ2-1, with 9 nucleotides matching TRBD1. The CDR3 is 15 amino acids. Germline V gives CDR1 MNHNS, CDR2 SASEGT. V gave up 5 bases and J gave up 4 bases; unmatched junction bases: 6.

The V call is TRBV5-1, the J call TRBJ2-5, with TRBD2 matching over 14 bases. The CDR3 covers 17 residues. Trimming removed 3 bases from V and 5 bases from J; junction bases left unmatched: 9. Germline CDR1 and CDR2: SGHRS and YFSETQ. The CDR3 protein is CASSSSGLAGVRETQYF. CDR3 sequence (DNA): TGCGCCAGCAGCTCCTCGGGACTAGCGGGAGTAAGGGAGACCCAGTACTTC.

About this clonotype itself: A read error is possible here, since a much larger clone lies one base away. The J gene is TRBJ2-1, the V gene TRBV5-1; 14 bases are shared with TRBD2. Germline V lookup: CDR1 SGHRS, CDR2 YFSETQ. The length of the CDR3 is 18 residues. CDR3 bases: TGCGCCAGCAGCTTGGTTCCGGGGACTAGCGGGAGAATAAATGGGCAGTTCTTC. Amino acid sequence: CASSLVPGTSGRINGQFF.

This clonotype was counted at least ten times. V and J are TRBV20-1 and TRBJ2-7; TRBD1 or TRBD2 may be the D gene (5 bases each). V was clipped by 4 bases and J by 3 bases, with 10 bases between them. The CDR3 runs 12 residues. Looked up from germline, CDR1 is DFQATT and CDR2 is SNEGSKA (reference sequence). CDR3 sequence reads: CSANPGRYEQYF. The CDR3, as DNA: TGCAGTGCTAATCCGGGACGCTACGAGCAGTACTTC.

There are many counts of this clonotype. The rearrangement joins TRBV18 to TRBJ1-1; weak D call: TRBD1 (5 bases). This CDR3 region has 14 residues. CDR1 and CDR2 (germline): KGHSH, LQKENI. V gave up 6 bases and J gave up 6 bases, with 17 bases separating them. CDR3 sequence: CASSPGPLTAEAFF. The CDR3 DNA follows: TGTGCCAGCTCCCCGGGACCCCTCACAGCTGAAGCTTTCTTT.

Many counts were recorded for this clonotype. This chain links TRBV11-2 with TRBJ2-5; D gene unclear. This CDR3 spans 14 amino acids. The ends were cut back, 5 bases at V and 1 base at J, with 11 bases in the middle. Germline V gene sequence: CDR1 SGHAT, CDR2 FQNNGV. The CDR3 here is CASSPHKAQETQYF. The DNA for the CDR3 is TGTGCCAGCAGCCCTCATAAGGCCCAAGAGACCCAGTACTTC.

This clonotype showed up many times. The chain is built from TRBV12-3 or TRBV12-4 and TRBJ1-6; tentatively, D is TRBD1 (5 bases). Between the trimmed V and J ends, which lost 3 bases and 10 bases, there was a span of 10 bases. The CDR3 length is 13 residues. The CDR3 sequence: CASSFRAGSPLHF. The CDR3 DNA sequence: TGTGCCAGCAGTTTTCGGGCAGGGTCACCCCTCCACTTT.

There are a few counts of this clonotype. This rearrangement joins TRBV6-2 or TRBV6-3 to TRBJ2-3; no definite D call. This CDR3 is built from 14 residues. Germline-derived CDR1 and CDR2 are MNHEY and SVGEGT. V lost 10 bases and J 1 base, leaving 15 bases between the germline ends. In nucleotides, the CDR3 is TGTGCCACCCAATTGAGGCTGGGCACAGATACGCAGTATTTT. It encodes CATQLRLGTDTQYF.

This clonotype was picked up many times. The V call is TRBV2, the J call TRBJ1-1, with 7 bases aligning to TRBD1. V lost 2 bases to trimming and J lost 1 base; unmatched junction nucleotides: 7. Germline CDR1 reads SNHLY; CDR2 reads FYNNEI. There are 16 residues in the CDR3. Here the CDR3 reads CASSELRGPGNTEAFF. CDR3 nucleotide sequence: TGTGCCAGCAGTGAACTTAGGGGGCCGGGGAACACTGAAGCTTTCTTT.

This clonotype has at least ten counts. CDR3 loop: CATSRDSALSYNEQFF. CDR3 bases: TGTGCCACCAGCAGAGATTCTGCGCTCTCCTACAATGAGCAGTTCTTC. The rearrangement joins TRBV15 to TRBJ2-1, with D unresolved. The CDR3 consists of 16 residues. Deletions cut 0 bases from V and 0 bases from J, with 9 bases between. Germline CDR1 reads LNHNV; CDR2 reads YYDKDF (reference sequence).

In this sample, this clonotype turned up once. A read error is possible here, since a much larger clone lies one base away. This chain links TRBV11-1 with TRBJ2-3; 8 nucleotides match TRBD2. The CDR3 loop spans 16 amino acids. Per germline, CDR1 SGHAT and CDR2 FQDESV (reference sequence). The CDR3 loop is CATSQRSGAGTDTQYF. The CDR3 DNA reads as TGTGCCACCAGCCAACGTAGCGGGGCCGGCACAGATACGCAGTATTTT.

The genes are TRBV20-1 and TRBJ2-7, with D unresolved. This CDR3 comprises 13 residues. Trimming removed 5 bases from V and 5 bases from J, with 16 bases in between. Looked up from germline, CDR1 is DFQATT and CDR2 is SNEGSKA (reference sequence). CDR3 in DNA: TGCAGTGCTGCCGACACTTTAGGACACGAGCAGTACTTC. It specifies CSAADTLGHEQYF.

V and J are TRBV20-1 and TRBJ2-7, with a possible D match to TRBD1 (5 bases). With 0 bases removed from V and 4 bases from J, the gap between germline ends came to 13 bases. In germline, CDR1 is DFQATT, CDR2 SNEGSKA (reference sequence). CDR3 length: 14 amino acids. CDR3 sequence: CSAREAGYFYEQYF. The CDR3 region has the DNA TGCAGTGCTAGAGAGGCAGGGTATTTTTACGAGCAGTACTTC.

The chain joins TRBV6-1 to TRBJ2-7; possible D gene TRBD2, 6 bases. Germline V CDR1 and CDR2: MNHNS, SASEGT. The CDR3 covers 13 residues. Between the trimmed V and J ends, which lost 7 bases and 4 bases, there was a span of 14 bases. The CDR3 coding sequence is TGTGCCAGCACTAAGTTCGGGGGATACGAGCAGTACTTC. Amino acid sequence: CASTKFGGYEQYF.

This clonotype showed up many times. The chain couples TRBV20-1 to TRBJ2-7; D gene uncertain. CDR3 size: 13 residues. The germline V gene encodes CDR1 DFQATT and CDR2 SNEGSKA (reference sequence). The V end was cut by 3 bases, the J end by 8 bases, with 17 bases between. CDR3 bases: TGCAGTGCTAGTGAGGAAGACCTACGGAAGCAGTACTTC. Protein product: CSASEEDLRKQYF.

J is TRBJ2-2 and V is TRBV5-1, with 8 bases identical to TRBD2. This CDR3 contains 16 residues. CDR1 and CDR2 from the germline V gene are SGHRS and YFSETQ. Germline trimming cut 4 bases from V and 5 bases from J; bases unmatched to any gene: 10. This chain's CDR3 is CASSLPSGSGTGELFF. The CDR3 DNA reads TGCGCCAGCAGCCTCCCCAGCGGGAGTGGTACCGGGGAGCTGTTTTTT.

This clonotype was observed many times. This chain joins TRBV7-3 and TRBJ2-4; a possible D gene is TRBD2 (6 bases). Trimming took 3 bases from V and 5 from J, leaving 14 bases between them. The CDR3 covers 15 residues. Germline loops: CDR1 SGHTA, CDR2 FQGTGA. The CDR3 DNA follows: TGTGCCAGCAGCTTGGGGCGGGAACAGGAAAACATTCAGTACTTC. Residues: CASSLGREQENIQYF.